These 12 T cell receptor beta chains originate from one sample sequenced in a study of T cell responses to AZD1222 COVID-19 vaccine. Data came from immunoSEQ multiplex PCR; TCRdb stores just in-frame clones and leaves some out. The sample holds fewer than 130,000 clones, 80% to 95% seen once. The specimen comprised peripheral blood, sampled on day 0 of AZD1222 vaccination. The receptors come from an adult in good health.

The chain carries TRBV7-9 and TRBJ2-7; no definite D call. V lost 1 base and J lost 0, with 7 bases in between. The germline V gene has CDR1 SEHNR and CDR2 FQNEAQ (reference sequence). The CDR3 runs 14 residues. For the CDR3, the DNA is TGTGCCAGCAGCTTAGGTCCAGTCTCCTACGAGCAGTACTTC. Translation gives CASSLGPVSYEQYF.

V and J are TRBV30 and TRBJ1-2, with D possibly matching TRBD1 (5 bases). The CDR3 is 12 residues long. V gave up 6 bases and J gave up 7 bases, with 15 bases separating them. Germline values: CDR1 GTSNPN, CDR2 SVGIG (reference sequence). This CDR3 reads CACRGRTPGYTF. CDR3 nucleotides: TGTGCCTGTCGGGGCCGGACTCCTGGCTACACCTTC.

The rearrangement uses TRBV30 and TRBJ2-7; TRBD2 matches at 13 bases. Looked up from germline, CDR1 is GTSNPN and CDR2 is SVGIG (reference sequence). The trim removed 2 bases at V and 9 bases at J, leaving 10 bases unmatched. CDR3 length equals 15 residues. The CDR3 region has the DNA TGTGCCTGGAGTTCCCGGACTAGCGGGGGCCCCGGGCAGTACTTC. This codes for CAWSSRTSGGPGQYF.

CDR3 sequence (DNA): TGTGCCAGCAGTTCTAAACAGGGGATGGGGACAGATACGCAGTATTTT. Amino acids: CASSSKQGMGTDTQYF. V usage is TRBV6-5 and J usage is TRBJ2-3; 7 bases are a match to TRBD1. Looked up from germline, CDR1 is MNHEY and CDR2 is SVGAGI. The CDR3 consists of 16 residues. V shed 4 bases and J 3 bases; nucleotides not matched to a gene: 10.

The rearrangement links TRBV9 to TRBJ2-7; TRBD1 might be the D (5 bases). CDR1 is SGDLS and CDR2 is YYNGEE in the germline V gene. The CDR3 length is 15 residues. V shed 1 base and J shed 5 bases, with 16 bases lying between them. In DNA, the CDR3 is TGTGCCAGCAGCGTAAGTTCAGGGATATTGGACGAGCAGTACTTC. Translated: CASSVSSGILDEQYF.

The chain recombines TRBV2 with TRBJ1-5, with 7 positions matching TRBD1. Germline V gives CDR1 SNHLY, CDR2 FYNNEI. The CDR3 has 16 amino acids. J lost 6 bases, V lost 4 bases, and 12 bases had no gene match. The CDR3 is CASSVNRQGGSQPQHF. CDR3 DNA: TGTGCCAGCAGTGTCAATCGACAGGGCGGGAGTCAGCCCCAGCATTTT.

V and J are TRBV27 and TRBJ1-6; 10 nucleotides align to TRBD1. Per germline, CDR1 MNHEY and CDR2 SMNVEV (reference sequence). CDR3 length: 19 residues. The trim removed 4 bases at V and 4 bases at J, leaving 13 bases unmatched. The CDR3 protein is CASSSPGQGIKLYNSPLHF. In DNA, the CDR3 is TGTGCCAGCAGTTCACCGGGACAGGGGATCAAATTGTATAATTCACCCCTCCACTTT.

CDR3 sequence reads: CASSLVKGSKNIQYF. CDR3 coding DNA: TGTGCCAGCAGCTTGGTCAAGGGATCTAAAAACATTCAGTACTTC. The J gene is TRBJ2-4, the V gene TRBV5-6; D unresolved. The V gene's germline CDR1 is SGHDT and CDR2 YYEEEE. The ends were cut back, 0 bases at V and 4 bases at J, with 11 bases in the middle. The CDR3 length is 15 residues. Filled out from reference TRBV5-6 and TRBJ2-4, the complete variable domain reads DAGVTQSPTHLIKTRGQQVTLRCSPKSGHDTVSWYQQALGQGPQFIFQYYEEEERQRGNFPDRFSGHQFPNYSSELNVNALLLGDSALYLCASSLVKGSKNIQYFGAGTRLSVL.

The chain carries TRBV19 and TRBJ1-6; 9 bases match TRBD1. Trimming removed 4 bases from V and 10 bases from J; junction bases left unmatched: 5. The CDR3 consists of 14 residues. Germline CDR1 reads LNHDA; CDR2 reads SQIVND (reference sequence). CDR3 amino acids: CASSTQGAESPLHF. Here the CDR3 DNA reads TGTGCCAGTAGTACACAGGGGGCCGAATCACCCCTCCACTTT.

The chain carries TRBV10-3 and TRBJ1-2; D remains unclear. CDR3 length: 13 residues. Germline CDR1 ENHRY, CDR2 SYGVKD. Trimming shortened V by 4 bases and J by 5 bases, and 11 bases separated the two germline ends. The CDR3, as DNA: TGTGCCATCAGTGGGCACAGCGAGTATGGCTACACCTTC. It encodes CAISGHSEYGYTF.

The gene calls are TRBV12-3 or TRBV12-4 and TRBJ1-5; no definite D call. V shed 2 bases and J shed 5 bases, with 7 bases lying between them. CDR3 length: 13 residues. CDR3 protein: CASSLSNHQPQHF. The CDR3 coding sequence is TGTGCCAGCAGTTTAAGCAACCATCAGCCCCAGCATTTT.

J is TRBJ2-7 and V is TRBV19; possibly TRBD2 for D (6 bases). V was shortened by 5 bases and J by 4 bases, with 18 bases between the two germline ends. Germline CDR1 LNHDA, CDR2 SQIVND (reference sequence). The CDR3 is made up of 15 amino acids. The CDR3 loop reads CASSLTSPGAYEQYF. The CDR3, as DNA: TGTGCCAGTAGTCTTACTAGCCCTGGGGCATACGAGCAGTACTTC.